This record concerns one T cell receptor beta chain sequence. Its matching antigen is unknown. The data derive from a study of cytomegalovirus exposure and HLA in healthy donors. About the study: It was reported in a later analysis that the 120 or so validation repertoires used the same platform as the 500 to 700 first-cohort repertoires. General study results and limits: Cytomegalovirus association was listed for roughly 160 TCR beta chains. The classifier reportedly diagnosed cytomegalovirus status with high sensitivity and specificity. TCR sequences were mostly rare, though some public TCRs occurred in many donors.

Germline lookup yields CDR1 SGHVS and CDR2 FNYEAQ. CDR3 length: 12 residues. V lost 8 bases to trimming and J lost 1 base, with 9 bases between them. Some clones are missing from TCRdb's copy, which holds only in-frame ones; the method was immunoSEQ multiplex PCR. Of 90,000 or so clones listed, 85% are singletons. The sequenced sample was PBMCs. This receptor was obtained from a man younger than 35 in good health and CMV-seropositive. V gene TRBV7-6 combines with J gene TRBJ2-7; a possible D gene is TRBD2 (5 bases). Written as DNA, the CDR3 is TGTGCCAGCTCCACGGGGTCCTACGAGCAGTACTTC. Amino acid sequence: CASSTGSYEQYF.